These 25 T cell receptor beta chains came from one sample sequenced in a study of T-cell reconstitution after alpha-beta-depleted transplantation in children. Preparation of the TCRbeta library involved a method that used unique molecular identifiers. TCRdb used MiXCR to reprocess the PCR reads, holding one entry per CDR3 protein. This table has a few hundred thousand distinct CDR3 sequences, around 20% appearing once. This specimen was PBMCs, mostly from graft donor cells, taken 180 days after TCRalphabeta/CD19-depleted stem cell transplant. These receptors all stem from a male patient younger than 18 who had a stem cell transplant for acute lymphoblastic leukemia, so the T cells may come from the graft donor.

J is TRBJ2-1 and V is TRBV6-1; D not certain. Germline V CDR1 and CDR2: MNHNS, SASEGT. V lost 7 bases to trimming and J lost 4 bases, with 8 bases between them. The CDR3 totals 12 residues. The CDR3 DNA reads TGTGCCAGCACCCTAGGGTACAATGAGCAGTTCTTC. It specifies CASTLGYNEQFF.

V is TRBV3-1 and J is TRBJ2-3; TRBD2 might be the D (5 bases). Deletions cut 8 bases from V and 0 bases from J, with 12 bases between. From germline, CDR1 is LGHDT and CDR2 YNNKEL (reference sequence). CDR3 length: 14 amino acids. The CDR3 is CASRNRGSTDTQYF. The CDR3 DNA sequence: TGTGCCAGCCGAAACCGGGGAAGCACAGATACGCAGTATTTT.

This clonotype was picked up a small number of times. V usage is TRBV24-1 and J usage is TRBJ2-7; D is undetermined. Germline V gene data show CDR1 as KGHDR and CDR2 as SFDVKD. The V gene lost 7 bases and the J gene lost 3 bases, with 3 bases spanning the gap. This CDR3 comprises 10 residues. CDR3 protein: CATRFYEQYF. The CDR3 DNA reads as TGTGCCACCAGGTTCTACGAGCAGTACTTC.

The chain uses TRBV3-1 and TRBJ2-5; TRBD2 aligns across 7 bases. CDR3 size: 14 residues. Germline loops: CDR1 LGHDT, CDR2 YNNKEL (reference sequence). V lost 0 bases, J lost 2 bases, and 0 bases stayed unmatched. The CDR3 spells CASSQELAQETQYF. CDR3 nucleotide sequence: TGTGCCAGCAGCCAAGAACTAGCGCAAGAGACCCAGTACTTC.

This clonotype was counted ten times or more. The rearrangement joins TRBV5-1 to TRBJ2-1, with D perhaps assigned TRBD1 or TRBD2 (5 bases each). CDR1 and CDR2 from the germline V gene are SGHRS and YFSETQ. The CDR3 sequence is 18 residues long. V gave up 2 bases and J gave up 4 bases, with 22 bases separating them. For the CDR3, the DNA is TGCGCCAGCAGCTTCGGTTGGGTTAGAGGGGCTCCATACAATGAGCAGTTCTTC. As protein: CASSFGWVRGAPYNEQFF.

The rearrangement uses TRBV12-3 or TRBV12-4 and TRBJ1-1, with D hard to call. V lost 3 bases and J lost 2, with 22 bases in between. CDR3 length: 18 amino acids. This CDR3 is CASSFRVVQMGVNTEAFF. The CDR3 region has the DNA TGTGCCAGCAGTTTCCGGGTGGTTCAGATGGGAGTTAACACTGAAGCTTTCTTT.

Written as DNA, the CDR3 is TGTGCCAGCAGGGGATCCCTAGCCGTCAGCACAGATACGCAGTATTTT. It is translated as CASRGSLAVSTDTQYF. The V and J genes are TRBV2 and TRBJ2-3; possible D gene TRBD2, 5 bases. Trimming stripped 6 bases from V and 0 bases from J, with 16 bases between. Germline V gene data show CDR1 as SNHLY and CDR2 as FYNNEI. This CDR3 comprises 16 residues.

Only a few counts were recorded for this clonotype. The rearrangement joins TRBV20-1 to TRBJ1-6; 8 positions agree with TRBD1. Germline CDR1 is DFQATT and CDR2 is SNEGSKA (reference sequence). The V gene end was trimmed by 3 bases and the J gene end by 9 bases; junction bases not matched to a gene: 4. There are 13 residues in the CDR3. The CDR3 sequence: CSASQGAVSPLHF. The CDR3 DNA reads as TGCAGTGCTAGTCAGGGGGCGGTTTCACCCCTCCACTTT.

About this clonotype itself: This sequence may be a read error, since a much larger clone differs from it by one base. J is TRBJ2-1 and V is TRBV20-1; no reliable D call. The CDR3 sequence is 13 residues long. CDR1 and CDR2 from the germline V gene are DFQATT and SNEGSKA (reference sequence). The CDR3 reads CSASGQSYNEQLF. The CDR3 DNA is TGCAGTGCTAGTGGTCAGTCCTACAATGAGCAGCTCTTC.

The CDR3 loop is CASSTRDRGPYEQYF. The CDR3 DNA follows: TGTGCCAGCAGCACGCGGGACAGGGGCCCCTACGAGCAGTACTTC. The rearrangement uses TRBV5-5 and TRBJ2-7; 10 bases are shared with TRBD1. This CDR3 is 15 amino acids long. Trimming removed 4 bases from V and 2 bases from J; junction bases left unmatched: 6. In germline, CDR1 is SGHKS, CDR2 YYEKEE (reference sequence).

This clonotype showed up just a few times. The rearrangement joins TRBV24-1 to TRBJ2-1; 10 bases line up with TRBD2. This CDR3 spans 15 amino acids. Losses at the gene ends were 3 bases for V and 7 bases for J; bases not matched to a gene: 5. The germline V gene has CDR1 KGHDR and CDR2 SFDVKD. The CDR3 region has the DNA TGTGCCACCAGTGATACGCCAGCGGGGGGGAATGAGCAGTTCTTC. It yields the protein CATSDTPAGGNEQFF.

The chain links TRBV24-1 to TRBJ2-5; D unresolved. CDR1 and CDR2 from the germline V gene are KGHDR and SFDVKD. V lost 3 bases, J lost 3 bases, and 1 base lay in between. The CDR3 has 11 residues. The CDR3 DNA reads as TGTGCCACCAGTGATAAAGAGACCCAGTACTTC. Translation gives CATSDKETQYF.

This clonotype turned up a few times. This chain connects TRBV7-9 to TRBJ2-1; 9 nucleotides line up with TRBD2. Germline trimming cut 5 bases from V and 3 bases from J; bases unmatched to any gene: 8. The CDR3 contains 16 residues. CDR1 and CDR2 from the germline V gene are SEHNR and FQNEAQ (reference sequence). CDR3 sequence reads: CASSPQTSGYYNEQFF. As DNA, the CDR3 is TGTGCCAGCAGCCCCCAGACTAGCGGTTACTACAATGAGCAGTTCTTC.

This clonotype has more than one count but fewer than ten. The DNA of the CDR3 is TGTGCCAGCAGCTTAATCCCCCGACGAGAATATGAGCAGTTCTTC. Protein product: CASSLIPRREYEQFF. The rearrangement joins TRBV7-3 to TRBJ2-1, with D uncertain. The CDR3 has 15 residues. In germline, CDR1 is SGHTA, CDR2 FQGTGA. Trimming removed 1 base at V and 8 bases at J, with 15 bases between.

This chain connects TRBV7-9 to TRBJ2-1, with TRBD2 matching over 7 bases. CDR1 and CDR2 from the germline V gene are SEHNR and FQNEAQ (reference sequence). The CDR3 is made up of 13 amino acids. With V trimmed by 3 bases and J by 6 bases, 2 bases remained unmatched. The CDR3 spells CASSFLAVNEQFF. CDR3 coding DNA: TGTGCCAGCAGCTTTCTAGCGGTCAATGAGCAGTTCTTC.

The sample holds a few counts of this clonotype. The chain carries TRBV12-3 or TRBV12-4 and TRBJ2-3, with D perhaps matching TRBD2 (6 bases). Trimming shortened V by 2 bases and J by 5 bases, and 14 bases separated the two germline ends. The CDR3 runs 15 residues. CDR3: CASSLRPGEKDTQYF. CDR3 nucleotide sequence: TGTGCCAGCAGTTTAAGACCGGGAGAGAAAGATACGCAGTATTTT.

This clonotype was counted a few times. This sequence joins TRBV27 and TRBJ2-7, with 10 bases identical to TRBD2. Trimming took 4 bases from V and 3 from J; bases not matched to a gene: 6. Germline V gives CDR1 MNHEY, CDR2 SMNVEV (reference sequence). The CDR3 has 15 amino acids. Here the CDR3 DNA reads TGTGCCAGCAGTTCAAGAGGACTAGCGGACTACGAGCAGTACTTC. Protein: CASSSRGLADYEQYF.

On this clonotype: This may be a read error: a much more frequent sequence differs by one nucleotide. V is TRBV25-1 and J is TRBJ2-7; 9 nucleotides match TRBD2. Per the germline V gene, CDR1 is MGHDK and CDR2 is SYGVNS. The CDR3 spans 13 residues. The CDR3 is CASSSGGRYERYF. The CDR3 DNA reads TGTGCCAGCAGTAGCGGGGGGCGGTACGAGCGGTACTTC.

This clonotype was seen only a few times. J is TRBJ2-5 and V is TRBV2; D is undetermined. Per the germline V gene, CDR1 is SNHLY and CDR2 is FYNNEI. Trimming removed 4 bases from V and 9 bases from J, with 15 bases in between. The CDR3 totals 13 residues. As DNA, the CDR3 is TGTGCCAGCAGTGTGGGCAGTCTCGTGGCCCAGTACTTC. Its translation is CASSVGSLVAQYF.

For the CDR3, the DNA is TGTGCCAGCAGCCACAGGACAGGGGGGAACTATGGCTACACCTTC. Amino acid sequence: CASSHRTGGNYGYTF. The V gene is TRBV7-2, the J gene TRBJ1-2; TRBD1 agrees at 10 bases. The CDR3 spans 15 residues. The V segment lost 5 bases and the J segment 2 bases; nucleotides outside the gene matches: 5. Per the germline V gene, CDR1 is SGHTA and CDR2 is FQGNSA.

This chain links TRBV2 with TRBJ2-1; 8 nucleotides align to TRBD2. The junction had 4 bases not matched to a gene; V was cut back by 6 bases and J by 6 bases. Germline V lookup: CDR1 SNHLY, CDR2 FYNNEI. This CDR3 region has 13 residues. In DNA form, the CDR3 reads TGTGCCAGCAGCGGGAGGGCCTTCAATGAGCAGTTCTTC. It specifies CASSGRAFNEQFF.

Many counts were recorded for this clonotype. The J gene is TRBJ2-7, the V gene TRBV29-1, with a tentative D call TRBD1 (6 bases). The V gene's germline CDR1 is SQVTM and CDR2 ANQGSEA. This CDR3 contains 12 residues. The V end lost 7 bases, the J end lost 3 bases, and 13 bases lay between the germline ends. The CDR3 region is CSALGQLYEQYF. CDR3 in DNA: TGCAGCGCCTTGGGACAACTCTACGAGCAGTACTTC.

This chain uses TRBV20-1 with TRBJ2-7; D unresolved. Germline V gives CDR1 DFQATT, CDR2 SNEGSKA (reference sequence). The CDR3 covers 13 residues. V was cut by 6 bases and J by 2 bases, with 14 bases left in between. The CDR3 region is CSAHLGRPYEQYF. DNA for the CDR3: TGCAGTGCCCACCTGGGAAGGCCCTACGAGCAGTACTTC.

This clonotype appeared a few times. V usage is TRBV12-3 or TRBV12-4 and J usage is TRBJ1-2, with TRBD1 matching 9 bases. This CDR3 has 18 amino acids. Trimming removed 4 bases from V and 5 bases from J; junction bases left unmatched: 17. The CDR3 coding sequence is TGTGCCAGCAGTTCCATAGGGTTCCTCGGCGGGACAGGGTATGGCTACACCTTC. This gives the protein CASSSIGFLGGTGYGYTF.

The gene calls are TRBV6-1 and TRBJ2-2; 9 bases agree with TRBD2. Germline V gene data show CDR1 as MNHNS and CDR2 as SASEGT. The CDR3 runs 18 residues. J was trimmed by 6 bases and V by 8 bases; bases with no gene match: 19. As DNA, the CDR3 is TGTGCCAGCTCAACGGAGTTAGCGGGGGTCTGGGGAGCCGGGGAGCTGTTTTTT. Encoded protein: CASSTELAGVWGAGELFF.